Here is one T cell receptor (beta chain) with its context. Its matching antigen is unknown. The data were obtained in a study of T cell responses to AZD1222 COVID-19 vaccine. Study details: Analysis merged second doses at about 4 or about 12 weeks. Study-wide results and limits: Dominant CD4 TCR responses targeted spike regions 160-218 and 743-854. Repertoire sampling was restricted to post-peak T cell response timepoints. A mostly white British donor set with more females was recruited, and clonal diversity was possibly underestimated.

Sequencing was performed with immunoSEQ multiplex PCR; in TCRdb, only in-frame clones are kept and a portion is missing. The table has 200,000 or so clones, around 92% seen once; the top ten hold about 9.4%. The receptor's source is an adult in good health. Sequences were derived from peripheral blood, sampled on day 0 of AZD1222 vaccination.

The DNA of the CDR3 is TGTGCCAGCAGCTTACAAGATAGGATGAACACTGAAGCTTTCTTT. As protein: CASSLQDRMNTEAFF. This rearrangement joins TRBV7-8 to TRBJ1-1, with D unresolved. With 2 bases removed from V and 0 bases from J, the gap between germline ends came to 10 bases. The CDR3 sequence is 15 residues long. The germline CDR1 and CDR2 sequences are SGHVS and FQNEAQ.